This entry concerns a single TCR beta chain. This entry belongs to a study of blood T cell repertoires in COVID-19. Study-wide context: From T cells, B-cell-depleted T cells, or PBMCs came the material, which was cDNA or gDNA.

Germline-derived CDR1 and CDR2 are WSHSY and SAAADI. Deletions cut 6 bases from V and 0 bases from J, with 13 bases between. The CDR3 is 15 residues long. Original analysis: The authors estimated nucleated cell counts from reference gene primer amplification. Profiled with immunoSEQ multiplex PCR; TCRdb holds only in-frame clones, not every one. The V and J calls and clone size come from that table; D and trimming were worked out from the DNA. The sample carries about 55,000 clones, more than 70% recorded once. The TCR originated in a human donor in a cohort sampled during active COVID-19. The chain carries TRBV10-2 and TRBJ2-3, with a tentative D call TRBD2 (6 bases). What was sequenced was peripheral blood. The CDR3 here is CASSHGGTSTDTQYF. The CDR3 DNA follows: TGCGCCAGCAGCCATGGCGGGACTAGCACAGATACGCAGTATTTT.